This T cell receptor (beta chain) was retrieved from a study of T cell responses to AZD1222 COVID-19 vaccine. Study results and caveats: Once two AZD1222 doses were given, Spike-specific TCR breadth and depth went up.

With respect to this clone: Its antigen is undetermined.

The repertoire was sequenced with immunoSEQ multiplex PCR; TCRdb's copy has only in-frame clones and lacks some. Of about 95,000 clones in the sample, less than 90% were seen once. Deletions cut 7 bases from V and 6 bases from J, with 13 bases between. Looked up from germline, CDR1 is MNHEY and CDR2 is SVGAGI. The CDR3 covers 13 residues. The receptor comes from an adult in good health. The material sequenced was peripheral blood, taken on day 0 of AZD1222 vaccination. This chain joins TRBV6-5 and TRBJ2-1, with D perhaps matching TRBD1 (8 bases). This CDR3 is CASNRGGGNEQFF. DNA of the CDR3: TGTGCCAGCAACAGGGGGGGAGGCAATGAGCAGTTCTTC.